Here is one T cell receptor beta chain with its context. Antigen specificity is unknown. The record originates from a study of CD4 T cells in relation to SARS-CoV-2 and coronaviruses. Notes on the study in general: In around 63% of donors, memory CD4+ clonotypes crossrecognized SARS-CoV-2 and at least one common cold coronavirus spike. Samples before the pandemic and after infection were not matched within any donor.

The germline CDR1 and CDR2 sequences are SGHVS and FQNEAQ. The CDR3 spans 15 residues. V lost 1 base, J lost 6 bases, and 6 bases stayed unmatched. The unexposed donors gave CD4+ T cells in about 2011-2019, prior to COVID-19. CD4 enrichment then naive enrichment separated naive from memory CD4+ cells. Generated by immunoSEQ multiplex PCR, the TCRdb table keeps only in-frame clones and is missing some. There are approximately 64,000 clones in the sample; about 94% occur only once, and around 0.14% lies in the top ten. The receptor's source is a human donor in good health. The material sequenced was naive CD4+ T cells from PBMCs. Subset in this sample: naive CD4+ T cells isolated by negative enrichment. This chain links TRBV7-8 with TRBJ1-5; 7 nucleotides match TRBD1. DNA of the CDR3: TGTGCCAGCAGCTTAGGGACAGGCTTAAGTCAGCCCCAGCATTTT. Its translation is CASSLGTGLSQPQHF.